Here is one T cell receptor beta chain with its context. This specimen belongs to a study of blood T cell repertoires in COVID-19. Study-level information: The cDNA or gDNA used as material had been derived from T cells, B-cell-depleted T cells, or PBMCs.

Assay used: immunoSEQ multiplex PCR; TCRdb lists only in-frame clones, some missing. The table has about 51,000 clones, about 86% seen once. This clonotype was obtained from an older man with active COVID-19. Sequencing was carried out using peripheral blood.

The CDR3 sequence: CASSRAATGRSTEAFF. CDR3 DNA: TGTGCCAGCAGTCGGGCCGCGACAGGGCGTAGCACTGAAGCTTTCTTT. The rearrangement links TRBV6-2 or TRBV6-3 to TRBJ1-1; 7 positions agree with TRBD1. The CDR3 is 16 amino acids. Trimming at V came to 5 bases and at J to 4 bases, leaving 13 bases not matched to a gene. Germline values: CDR1 MNHEY, CDR2 SVGEGT.